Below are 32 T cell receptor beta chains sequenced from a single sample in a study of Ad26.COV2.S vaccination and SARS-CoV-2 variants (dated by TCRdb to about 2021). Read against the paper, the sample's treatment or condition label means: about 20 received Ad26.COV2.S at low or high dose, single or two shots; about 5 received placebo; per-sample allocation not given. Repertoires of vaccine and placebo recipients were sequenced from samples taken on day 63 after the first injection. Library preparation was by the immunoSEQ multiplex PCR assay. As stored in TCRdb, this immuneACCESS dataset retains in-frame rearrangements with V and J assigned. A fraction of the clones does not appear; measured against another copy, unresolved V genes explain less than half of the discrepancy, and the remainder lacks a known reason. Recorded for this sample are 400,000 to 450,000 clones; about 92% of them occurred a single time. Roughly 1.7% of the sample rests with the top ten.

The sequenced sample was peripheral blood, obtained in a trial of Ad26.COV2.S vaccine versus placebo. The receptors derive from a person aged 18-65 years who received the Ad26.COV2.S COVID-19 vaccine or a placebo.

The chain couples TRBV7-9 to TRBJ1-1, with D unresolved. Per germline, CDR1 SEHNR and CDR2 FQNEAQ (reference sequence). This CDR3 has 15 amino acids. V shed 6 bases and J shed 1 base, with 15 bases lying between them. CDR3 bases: TGTGCCAGCAGTACGGACTCGACGGCGAACACTGAAGCTTTCTTT. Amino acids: CASSTDSTANTEAFF.

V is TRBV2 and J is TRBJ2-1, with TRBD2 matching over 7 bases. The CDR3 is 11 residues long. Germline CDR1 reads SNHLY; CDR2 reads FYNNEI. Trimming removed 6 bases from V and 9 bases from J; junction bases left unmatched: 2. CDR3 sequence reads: CASRGRGEQFF. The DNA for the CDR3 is TGTGCCAGCAGGGGGAGGGGTGAGCAGTTCTTC.

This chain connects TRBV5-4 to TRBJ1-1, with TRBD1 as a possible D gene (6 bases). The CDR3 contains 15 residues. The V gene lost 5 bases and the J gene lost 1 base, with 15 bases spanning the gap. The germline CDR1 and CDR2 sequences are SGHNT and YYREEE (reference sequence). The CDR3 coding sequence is TGTGCCAGCAGAACTAAGGGGGACTCGAACACTGAAGCTTTCTTT. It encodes CASRTKGDSNTEAFF.

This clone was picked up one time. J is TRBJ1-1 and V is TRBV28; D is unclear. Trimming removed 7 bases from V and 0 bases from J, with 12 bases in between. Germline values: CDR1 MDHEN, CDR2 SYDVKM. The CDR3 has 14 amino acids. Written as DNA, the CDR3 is TGTGCCAGCACCAGGACGGACCTGAACACTGAAGCTTTCTTT. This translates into CASTRTDLNTEAFF.

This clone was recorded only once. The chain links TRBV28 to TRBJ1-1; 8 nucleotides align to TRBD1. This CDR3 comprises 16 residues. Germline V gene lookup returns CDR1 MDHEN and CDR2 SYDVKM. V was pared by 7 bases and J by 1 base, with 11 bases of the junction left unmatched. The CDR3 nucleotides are TGTGCCAGCAACATACCAGGGGGCAAGACGAACACTGAAGCTTTCTTT. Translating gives CASNIPGGKTNTEAFF.

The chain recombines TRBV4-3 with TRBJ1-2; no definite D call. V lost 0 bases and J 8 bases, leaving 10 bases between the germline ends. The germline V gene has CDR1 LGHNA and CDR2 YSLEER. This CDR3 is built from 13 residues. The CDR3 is CASSQDVGRGYTF. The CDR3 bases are TGCGCCAGCAGCCAAGATGTGGGGAGAGGCTACACCTTC.

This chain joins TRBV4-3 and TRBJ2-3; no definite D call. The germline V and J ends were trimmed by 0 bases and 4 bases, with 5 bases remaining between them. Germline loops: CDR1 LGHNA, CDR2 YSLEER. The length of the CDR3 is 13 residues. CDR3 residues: CASSQDLADTQYF. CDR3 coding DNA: TGCGCCAGCAGCCAAGATTTGGCAGATACGCAGTATTTT.

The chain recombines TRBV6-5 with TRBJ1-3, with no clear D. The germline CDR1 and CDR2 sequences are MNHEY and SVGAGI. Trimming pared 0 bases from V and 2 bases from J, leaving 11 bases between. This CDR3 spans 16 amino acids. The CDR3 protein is CASSYSYQLPGNTIYF. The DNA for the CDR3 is TGTGCCAGCAGTTACTCCTATCAACTCCCTGGAAACACCATATATTTT.

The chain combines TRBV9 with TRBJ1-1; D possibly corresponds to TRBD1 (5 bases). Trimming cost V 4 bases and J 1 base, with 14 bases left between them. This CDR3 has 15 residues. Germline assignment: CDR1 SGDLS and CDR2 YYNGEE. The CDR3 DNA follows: TGTGCCAGCAGCCAGGGCCGGGCAGGGAACACTGAAGCTTTCTTT. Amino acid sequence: CASSQGRAGNTEAFF.

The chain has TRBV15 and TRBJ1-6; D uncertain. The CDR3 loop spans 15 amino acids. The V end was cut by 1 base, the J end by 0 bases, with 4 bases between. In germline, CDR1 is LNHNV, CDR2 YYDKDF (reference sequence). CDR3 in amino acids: CATSRAGSYNSPLHF. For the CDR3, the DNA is TGTGCCACCAGCAGAGCTGGCTCCTATAATTCACCCCTCCACTTT.

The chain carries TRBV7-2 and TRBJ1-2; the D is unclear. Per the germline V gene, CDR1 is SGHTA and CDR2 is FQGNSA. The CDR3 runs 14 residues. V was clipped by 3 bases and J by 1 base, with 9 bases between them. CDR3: CASSLFTGNYGYTF. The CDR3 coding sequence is TGTGCCAGCAGCTTGTTTACTGGTAACTATGGCTACACCTTC. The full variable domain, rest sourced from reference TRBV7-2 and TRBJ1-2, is GAGVSQSPSNKVTEKGKDVELRCDPISGHTALYWYRQSLGQGLEFLIYFQGNSAPDKSGLPSDRFSAERTGGSVSTLTIQRTQQEDSAVYLCASSLFTGNYGYTFGSGTRLTVV.

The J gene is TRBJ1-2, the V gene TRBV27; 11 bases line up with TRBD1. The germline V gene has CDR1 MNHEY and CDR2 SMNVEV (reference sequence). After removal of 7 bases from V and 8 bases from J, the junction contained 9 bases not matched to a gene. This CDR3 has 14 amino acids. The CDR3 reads CASTTGQGAGGYTF. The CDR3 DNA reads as TGTGCCAGCACTACCGGACAGGGGGCAGGGGGCTACACCTTC.

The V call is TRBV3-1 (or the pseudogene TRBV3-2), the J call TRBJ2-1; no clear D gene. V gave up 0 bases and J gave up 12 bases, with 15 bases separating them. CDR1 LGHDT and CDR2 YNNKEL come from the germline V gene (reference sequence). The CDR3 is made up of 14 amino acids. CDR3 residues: CASSQDTGRRGQFF. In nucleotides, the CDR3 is TGTGCCAGCAGCCAAGATACTGGACGTCGAGGGCAGTTCTTC.

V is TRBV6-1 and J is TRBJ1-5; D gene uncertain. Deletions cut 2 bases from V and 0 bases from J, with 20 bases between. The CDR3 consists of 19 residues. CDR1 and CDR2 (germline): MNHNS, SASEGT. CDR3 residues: CASSELSVAAKYSNQPQHF. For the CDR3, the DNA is TGTGCCAGCAGTGAACTGTCGGTGGCAGCCAAATATAGCAATCAGCCCCAGCATTTT.

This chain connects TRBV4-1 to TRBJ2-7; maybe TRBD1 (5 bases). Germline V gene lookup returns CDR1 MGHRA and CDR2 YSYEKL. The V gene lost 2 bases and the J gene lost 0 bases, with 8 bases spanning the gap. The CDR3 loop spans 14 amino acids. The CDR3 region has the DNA TGCGCCAGCAGCCAACAGGGCGACTCCTACGAGCAGTACTTC. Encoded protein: CASSQQGDSYEQYF.

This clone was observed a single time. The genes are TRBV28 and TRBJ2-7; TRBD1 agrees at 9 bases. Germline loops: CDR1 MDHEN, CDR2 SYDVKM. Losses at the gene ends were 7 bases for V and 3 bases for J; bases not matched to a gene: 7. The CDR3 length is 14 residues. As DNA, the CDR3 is TGTGCCAGCAAAACCGGGACAGGGCACTACGAGCAGTACTTC. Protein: CASKTGTGHYEQYF.

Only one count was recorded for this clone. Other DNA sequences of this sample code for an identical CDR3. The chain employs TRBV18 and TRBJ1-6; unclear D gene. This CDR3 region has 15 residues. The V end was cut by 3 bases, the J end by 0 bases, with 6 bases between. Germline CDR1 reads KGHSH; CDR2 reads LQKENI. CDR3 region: CASSPSSSYNSPLHF. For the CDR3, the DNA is TGTGCCAGCTCACCTTCAAGCTCCTATAATTCACCCCTCCACTTT.

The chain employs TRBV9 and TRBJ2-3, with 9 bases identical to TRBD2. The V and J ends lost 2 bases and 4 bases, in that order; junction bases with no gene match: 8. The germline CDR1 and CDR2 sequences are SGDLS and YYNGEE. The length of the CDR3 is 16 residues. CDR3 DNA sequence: TGTGCCAGCAGCGTCACCCCTGGCGGGGGGGCAGATACGCAGTATTTT. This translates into CASSVTPGGGADTQYF.

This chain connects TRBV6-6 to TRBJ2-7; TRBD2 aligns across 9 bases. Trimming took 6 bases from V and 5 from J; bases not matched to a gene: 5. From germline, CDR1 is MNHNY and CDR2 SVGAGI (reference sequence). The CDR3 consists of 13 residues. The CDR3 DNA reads TGTGCCAGCAGCCCCCGGACTAGCGACGAGCAGTACTTC. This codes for CASSPRTSDEQYF.

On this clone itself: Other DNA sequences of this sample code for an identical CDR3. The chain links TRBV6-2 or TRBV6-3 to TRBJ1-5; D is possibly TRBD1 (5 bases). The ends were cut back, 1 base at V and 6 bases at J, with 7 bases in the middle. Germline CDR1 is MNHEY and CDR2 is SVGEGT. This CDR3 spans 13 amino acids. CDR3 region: CASSYFGGQPQHF. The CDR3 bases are TGTGCCAGCAGTTACTTCGGGGGTCAGCCCCAGCATTTT.

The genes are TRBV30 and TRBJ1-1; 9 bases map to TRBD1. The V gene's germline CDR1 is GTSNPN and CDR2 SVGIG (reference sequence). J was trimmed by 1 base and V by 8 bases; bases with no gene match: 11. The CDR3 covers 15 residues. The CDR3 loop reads CATNPGQGGNTEAFF. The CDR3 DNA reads TGTGCCACCAACCCGGGACAGGGAGGGAACACTGAAGCTTTCTTT.

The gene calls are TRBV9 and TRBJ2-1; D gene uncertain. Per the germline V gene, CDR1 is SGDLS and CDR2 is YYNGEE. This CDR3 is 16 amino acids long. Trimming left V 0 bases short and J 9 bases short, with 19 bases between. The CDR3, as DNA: TGTGCCAGCAGCGTAGAGGGTGATAGCCCCTACCGTGAGCAGTTCTTC. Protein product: CASSVEGDSPYREQFF.

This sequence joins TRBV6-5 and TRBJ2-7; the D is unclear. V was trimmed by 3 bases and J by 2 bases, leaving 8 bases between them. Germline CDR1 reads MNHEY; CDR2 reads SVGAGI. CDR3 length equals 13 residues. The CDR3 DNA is TGTGCCAGCAGTTATGGCAGTCCCTACGAGCAGTACTTC. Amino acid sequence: CASSYGSPYEQYF.

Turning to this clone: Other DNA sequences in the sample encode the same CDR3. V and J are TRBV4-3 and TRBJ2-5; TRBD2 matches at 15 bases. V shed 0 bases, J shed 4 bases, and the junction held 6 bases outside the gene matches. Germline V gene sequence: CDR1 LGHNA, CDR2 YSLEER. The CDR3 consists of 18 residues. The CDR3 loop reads CASSQDRGLAGGRETQYF. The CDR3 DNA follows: TGCGCCAGCAGCCAAGATCGCGGACTAGCGGGGGGGCGAGAGACCCAGTACTTC.

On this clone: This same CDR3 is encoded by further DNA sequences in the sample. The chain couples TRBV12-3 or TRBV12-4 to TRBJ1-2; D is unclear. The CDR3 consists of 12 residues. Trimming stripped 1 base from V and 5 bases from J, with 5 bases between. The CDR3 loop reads CASSLEGYGYTF. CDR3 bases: TGTGCCAGCAGTTTAGAGGGATATGGCTACACCTTC.

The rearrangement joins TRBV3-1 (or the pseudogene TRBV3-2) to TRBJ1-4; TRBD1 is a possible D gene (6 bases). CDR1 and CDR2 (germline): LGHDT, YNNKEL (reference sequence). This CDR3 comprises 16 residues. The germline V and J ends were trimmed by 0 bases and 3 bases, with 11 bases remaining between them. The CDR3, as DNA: TGTGCCAGCAGCCAAGATTTGTACAGGGCTAATGAAAAACTGTTTTTT. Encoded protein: CASSQDLYRANEKLFF.

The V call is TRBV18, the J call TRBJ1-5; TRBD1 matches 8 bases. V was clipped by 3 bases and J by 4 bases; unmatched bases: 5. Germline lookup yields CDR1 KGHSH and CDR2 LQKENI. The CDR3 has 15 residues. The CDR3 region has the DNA TGTGCCAGCTCACCCTTACAGGGGGGTAATCAGCCCCAGCATTTT. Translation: CASSPLQGGNQPQHF.

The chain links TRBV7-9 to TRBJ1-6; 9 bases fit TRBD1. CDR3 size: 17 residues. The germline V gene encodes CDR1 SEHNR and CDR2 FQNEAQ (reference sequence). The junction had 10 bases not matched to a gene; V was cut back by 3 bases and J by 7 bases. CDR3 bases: TGTGCCAGCAGCTTTTCTTGGTCCGGGACAGGGAATTCACCCCTCCACTTT. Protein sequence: CASSFSWSGTGNSPLHF.

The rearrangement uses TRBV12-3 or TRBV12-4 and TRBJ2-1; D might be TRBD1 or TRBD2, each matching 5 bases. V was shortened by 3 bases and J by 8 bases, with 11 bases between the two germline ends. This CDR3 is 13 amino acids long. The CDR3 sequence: CASSFMWGYEQFF. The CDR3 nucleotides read TGTGCCAGCAGTTTCATGTGGGGGTATGAGCAGTTCTTC.

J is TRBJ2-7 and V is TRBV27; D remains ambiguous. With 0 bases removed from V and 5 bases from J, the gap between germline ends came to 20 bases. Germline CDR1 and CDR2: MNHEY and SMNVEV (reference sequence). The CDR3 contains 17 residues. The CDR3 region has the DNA TGTGCCAGCAGTTTATCGTTGGCAGATCTACTCCTCCACGAGCAGTACTTC. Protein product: CASSLSLADLLLHEQYF.

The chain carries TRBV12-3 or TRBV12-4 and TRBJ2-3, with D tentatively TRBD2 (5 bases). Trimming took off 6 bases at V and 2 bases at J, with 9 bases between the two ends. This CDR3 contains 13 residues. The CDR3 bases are TGTGCCAGCAGACAGCGGTCCACAGATACGCAGTATTTT. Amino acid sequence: CASRQRSTDTQYF.

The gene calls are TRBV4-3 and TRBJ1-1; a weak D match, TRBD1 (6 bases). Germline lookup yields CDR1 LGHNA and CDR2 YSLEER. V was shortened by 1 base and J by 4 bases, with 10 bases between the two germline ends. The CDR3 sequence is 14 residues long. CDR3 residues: CASSQGWTATEAFF. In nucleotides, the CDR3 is TGCGCCAGCAGCCAAGGTTGGACAGCCACTGAAGCTTTCTTT.